Detailed here is one T cell receptor beta chain. As for time point: peripheral blood 6 weeks after treatment start. Profiled with immunoSEQ multiplex PCR; TCRdb holds only in-frame clones, not every one. The sample lists under 150,000 clones, around 89% occurring once. These data originate in a study of PD-L1 blockade in urothelial cancer. This CDR3 spans 16 amino acids. Germline CDR1 is MNHEY and CDR2 is SMNVEV (reference sequence). The junction had 15 bases not matched to a gene; V was cut back by 6 bases and J by 6 bases. This TCR was sampled from a man in his sixties with urothelial cancer. The chain couples TRBV27 to TRBJ2-3; the match to TRBD2 covers 7 bases. This material consisted of PBMCs, taken around atezolizumab (anti-PD-L1) treatment. This CDR3 reads CASRRALGSRGDTQYF. The CDR3 DNA reads TGTGCCAGCAGACGAGCCCTTGGCTCGCGGGGGGATACGCAGTATTTT.